This T cell receptor (beta chain) was retrieved from a study of beta chain features in type 1 diabetes. As every portion of the isolated RNA was reverse transcribed, the sequencing read expressed TCRB transcripts. The repertoire was sequenced with immunoSEQ multiplex PCR; TCRdb's copy has only in-frame clones and lacks some. The table includes 630,000 or so clones, roughly 13% detected once. One heparinised draw of blood, averaging roughly 120 mL, came from each donor. Broader study findings: In the patient group, naive, central memory and Treg TCRB repertoires seemed more alike than in the healthy donor group. TCRB CDR3 length was moderately but significantly reduced in all four CD4+ subsets of Type 1 diabetes patients. Fewer junction insertions and more nucleotide deletions appeared in type 1 diabetes patients.

This clone has just a few counts. Its antigen is as yet unknown. The CDR3 contains 16 residues. V lost 6 bases to trimming and J lost 1 base, with 17 bases between them. The germline V gene encodes CDR1 SEHNR and CDR2 FQNEAQ (reference sequence). The sequencing sample was made of naive CD4+ T cells from blood. The clonotype comes from a man younger than 35 with type 1 diabetes. The rearrangement links TRBV7-9 to TRBJ2-3; perhaps D is TRBD1 or TRBD2 (6 bases each). CDR3 DNA sequence: TGTGCCAGCAGTCCCGCGGGGCCAGGGGGCACAGATACGCAGTATTTT. Residues: CASSPAGPGGTDTQYF.